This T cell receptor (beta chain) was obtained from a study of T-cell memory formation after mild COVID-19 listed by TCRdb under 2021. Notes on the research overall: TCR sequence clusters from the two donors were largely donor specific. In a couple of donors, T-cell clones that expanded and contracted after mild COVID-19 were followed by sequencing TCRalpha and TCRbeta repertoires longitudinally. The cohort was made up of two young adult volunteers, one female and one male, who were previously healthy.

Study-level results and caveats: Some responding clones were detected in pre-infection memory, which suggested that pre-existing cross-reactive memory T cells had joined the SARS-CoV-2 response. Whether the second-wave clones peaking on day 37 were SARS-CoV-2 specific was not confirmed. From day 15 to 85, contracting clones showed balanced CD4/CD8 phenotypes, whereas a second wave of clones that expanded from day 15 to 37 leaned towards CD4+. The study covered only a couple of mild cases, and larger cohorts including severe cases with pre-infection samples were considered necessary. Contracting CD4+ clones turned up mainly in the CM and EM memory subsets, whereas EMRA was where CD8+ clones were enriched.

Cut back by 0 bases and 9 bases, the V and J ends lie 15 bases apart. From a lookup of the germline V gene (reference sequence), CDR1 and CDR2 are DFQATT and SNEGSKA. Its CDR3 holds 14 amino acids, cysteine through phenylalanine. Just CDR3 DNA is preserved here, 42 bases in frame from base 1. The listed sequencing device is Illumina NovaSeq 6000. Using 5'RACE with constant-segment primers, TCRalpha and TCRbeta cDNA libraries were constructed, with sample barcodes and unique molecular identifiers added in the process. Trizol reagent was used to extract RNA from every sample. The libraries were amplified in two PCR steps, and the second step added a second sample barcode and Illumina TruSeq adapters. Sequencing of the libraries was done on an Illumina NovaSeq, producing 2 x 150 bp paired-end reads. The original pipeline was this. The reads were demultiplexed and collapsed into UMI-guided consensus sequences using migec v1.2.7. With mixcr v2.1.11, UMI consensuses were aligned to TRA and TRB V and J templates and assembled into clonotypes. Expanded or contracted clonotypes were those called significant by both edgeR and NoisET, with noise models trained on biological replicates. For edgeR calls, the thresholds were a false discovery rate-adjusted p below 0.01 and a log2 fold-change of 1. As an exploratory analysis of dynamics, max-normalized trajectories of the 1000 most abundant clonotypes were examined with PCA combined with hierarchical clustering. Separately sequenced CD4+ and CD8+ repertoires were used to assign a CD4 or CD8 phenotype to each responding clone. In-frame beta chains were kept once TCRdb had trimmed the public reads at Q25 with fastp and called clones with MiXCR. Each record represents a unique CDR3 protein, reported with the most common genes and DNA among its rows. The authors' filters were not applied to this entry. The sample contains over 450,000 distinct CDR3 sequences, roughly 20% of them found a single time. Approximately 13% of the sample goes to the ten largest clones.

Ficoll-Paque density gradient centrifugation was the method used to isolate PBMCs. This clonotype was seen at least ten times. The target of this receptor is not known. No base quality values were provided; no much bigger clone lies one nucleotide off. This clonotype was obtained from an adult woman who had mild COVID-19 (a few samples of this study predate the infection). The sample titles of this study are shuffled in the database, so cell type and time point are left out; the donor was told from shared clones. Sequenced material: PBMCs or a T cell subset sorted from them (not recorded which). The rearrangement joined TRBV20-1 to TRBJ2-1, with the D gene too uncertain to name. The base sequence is TGCAGTGCTAGAGAACGTCTGCGGAGTGGTGAGCAGTTCTTC. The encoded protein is CSARERLRSGEQFF.